This T cell receptor (beta chain) was found in a study of OX40 agonist ivuxolimab in advanced cancers. Study in general: Head and neck, renal cell, melanoma or hepatocellular carcinoma were the cancers that dose-escalation patients had. Study results and limitations: The expanded peripheral T cells' antigen specificity was not determined.

Assay: immunoSEQ multiplex PCR; the TCRdb copy retains only in-frame clones and omits some. Here the sample spans 50,000 or so clones, 65% to 85% being singletons. V gave up 4 bases and J gave up 4 bases, with 11 bases separating them. Per the germline V gene, CDR1 is MNHNS and CDR2 is SASEGT. This CDR3 has 14 residues. Autoimmune disease history or systemic immunosuppression led to patient exclusion. Note on this clone: What it binds is unknown.

The sequence was obtained from an adult with an advanced solid tumor such as melanoma, head and neck, liver or kidney cancer. The source was CD4+ or CD8+ T cells sorted from blood, collected in a trial of the OX40 agonist ivuxolimab. The chain uses TRBV6-1 and TRBJ1-5, with D possibly being TRBD1 (5 bases). For the CDR3, the DNA is TGTGCCAGCAGTGGGGGGTCGGGGAATCAGCCCCAGCATTTT. It encodes CASSGGSGNQPQHF.